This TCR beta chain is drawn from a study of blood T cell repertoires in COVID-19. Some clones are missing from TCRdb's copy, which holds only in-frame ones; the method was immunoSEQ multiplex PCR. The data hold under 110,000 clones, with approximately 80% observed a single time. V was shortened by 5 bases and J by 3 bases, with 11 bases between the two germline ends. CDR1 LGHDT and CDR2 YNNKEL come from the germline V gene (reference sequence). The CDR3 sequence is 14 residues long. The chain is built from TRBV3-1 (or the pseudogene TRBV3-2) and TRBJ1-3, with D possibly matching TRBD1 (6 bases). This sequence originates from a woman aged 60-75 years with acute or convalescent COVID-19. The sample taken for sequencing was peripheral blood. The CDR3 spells CASSSDRLGNTIYF. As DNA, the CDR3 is TGTGCCAGCAGCTCGGACAGACTTGGAAACACCATATATTTT.